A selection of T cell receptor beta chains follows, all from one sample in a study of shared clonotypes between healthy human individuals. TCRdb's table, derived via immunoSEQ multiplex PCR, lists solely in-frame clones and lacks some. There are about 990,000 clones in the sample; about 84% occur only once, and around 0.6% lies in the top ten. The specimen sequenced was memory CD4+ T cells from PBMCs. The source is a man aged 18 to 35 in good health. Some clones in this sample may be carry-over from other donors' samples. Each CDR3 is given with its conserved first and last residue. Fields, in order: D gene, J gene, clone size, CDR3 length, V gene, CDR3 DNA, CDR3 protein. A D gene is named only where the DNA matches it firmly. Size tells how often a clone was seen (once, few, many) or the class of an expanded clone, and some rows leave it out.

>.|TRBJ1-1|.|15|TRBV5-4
TGTGCCAGCAGCCGCCCGCCCGGGATGAACACTGAAGCTTTCTTT
CASSRPPGMNTEAFF
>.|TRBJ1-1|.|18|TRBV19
TGTGCCAGTAGTATTTATTGGGTTGCCCCGACGTGGAACACTGAAGCTTTCTTT
CASSIYWVAPTWNTEAFF
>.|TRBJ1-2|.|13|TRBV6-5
TGTGCCAGCAGAGCAGGGCGCTACTATGGCTACACCTTC
CASRAGRYYGYTF
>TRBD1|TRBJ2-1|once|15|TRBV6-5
TGTGCCAGCAGTTATTGGGGACAGGGGGATAATGAGCAGTTCTTC
CASSYWGQGDNEQFF
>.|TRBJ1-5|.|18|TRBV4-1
TGCGCCAGCAGCCAAGATCGGTGGGAAGCGGGGCCCCCTCAGCCCCAGCATTTT
CASSQDRWEAGPPQPQHF
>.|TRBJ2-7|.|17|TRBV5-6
TGTGCCAGCAGCTTGGGCTCGCACCCTGCCTTTTCCTACGAGCAGTACTTC
CASSLGSHPAFSYEQYF
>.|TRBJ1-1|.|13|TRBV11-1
TGTGCCAGCAGCACGGGACAGAACACTGAAGCTTTCTTT
CASSTGQNTEAFF
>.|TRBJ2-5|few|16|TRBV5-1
TGCGCCAGCAGCGGGTCGGACAGTTTTTGGGGGGAGACCCAGTACTTC
CASSGSDSFWGETQYF
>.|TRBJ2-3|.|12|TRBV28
TGTGCCAGCACCCGATGGCCAGATACGCAGTATTTT
CASTRWPDTQYF
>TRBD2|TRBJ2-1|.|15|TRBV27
TGTGCCAGCAGTTTAGGACTAGCGAACTACAATGAGCAGTTCTTC
CASSLGLANYNEQFF
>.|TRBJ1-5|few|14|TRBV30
TGTGCCTGGAGTGATGGTGGGGGGGCTCAGCCCCAGCATTTT
CAWSDGGGAQPQHF
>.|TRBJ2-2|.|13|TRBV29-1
TGCAGCGGGGGCGTAGTCCCAACCGGGGAGCTGTTTTTT
CSGGVVPTGELFF
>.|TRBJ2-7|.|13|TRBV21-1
TGTGCCAGCAGCACCCGGGACAAATACGAGCAGTACTTC
CASSTRDKYEQYF
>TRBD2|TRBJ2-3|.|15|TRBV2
TGTGCCAGCAGCGAACTAGCGGGAGGAGAGGATACGCAGTATTTT
CASSELAGGEDTQYF
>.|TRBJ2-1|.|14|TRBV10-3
TGTGCCATTCTCCCGGGACCTACATACAATGAGCAGTTCTTC
CAILPGPTYNEQFF
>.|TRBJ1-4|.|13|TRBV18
TGTGCCAGCTCACTATCCCAGTGGGAAAAACTGTTTTTT
CASSLSQWEKLFF
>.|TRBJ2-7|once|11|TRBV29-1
TGCAGCGCATCACTATCCTACGAGCAGTACTTC
CSASLSYEQYF
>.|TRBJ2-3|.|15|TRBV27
TGTGCCAGCACCCCCGGGACACAAATATCAGATACGCAGTATTTT
CASTPGTQISDTQYF
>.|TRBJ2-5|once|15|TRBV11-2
TGTGCCAGCAGCCCCTTCTCGTGGAGCCAAGAGACCCAGTACTTC
CASSPFSWSQETQYF
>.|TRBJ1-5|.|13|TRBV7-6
TGTGCCAGCAGCTTAGCGGGCGATCAGCCCCAGCATTTT
CASSLAGDQPQHF
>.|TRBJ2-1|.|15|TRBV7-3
TGTGCCAGCAGCTTAACAGTGTCCCCTCGGAATGAGCAGTTCTTC
CASSLTVSPRNEQFF
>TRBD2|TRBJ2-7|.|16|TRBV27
TGTGCCAGCAGTCCGGGACTAGCGGGAGGGCCCCCAAAACAGTACTTC
CASSPGLAGGPPKQYF
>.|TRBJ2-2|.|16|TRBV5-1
TGCGCCAGCAGCTTAGTGGGCGGATCAGACACCGGGGAGCTGTTTTTT
CASSLVGGSDTGELFF